The rows below give T cell receptor beta chains drawn from one sample of a study of T cells in Graves' hyperthyroidism and ophthalmopathy. TCRdb re-called the multiplex PCR reads with MiXCR, one entry per CDR3 protein. The sample carries nearly 750,000 distinct CDR3 sequences, 35% recorded once. Sequencing was carried out using blood. All receptors derive from a woman in her thirties or forties with Graves' hyperthyroidism. The CDR3 runs from the conserved cysteine through the conserved F or W. A D gene is named only where the DNA matches it firmly. Only some rows state a clone size, as once, few, many or a class for expanded clones.

v_call: TRBV24-1; j_call: TRBJ2-3; d_call: .; clone_size: .; cdr3_aa: CATSDPQRSSTDTQYF; cdr3_nt: TGTGCCACCAGTGATCCACAGCGGTCTAGCACAGATACGCAGTATTTT
v_call: TRBV19; j_call: TRBJ1-1; d_call: .; clone_size: many; cdr3_aa: CASSNARGLRNTEAFF; cdr3_nt: TGTGCCAGTAGCAACGCAAGAGGCCTACGGAACACTGAAGCTTTCTTT
v_call: TRBV2; j_call: TRBJ1-5; d_call: .; clone_size: few; cdr3_aa: CASSTQPNQPQHF; cdr3_nt: TGTGCCAGCAGTACACAGCCTAATCAGCCCCAGCATTTT
v_call: TRBV29-1; j_call: TRBJ2-7; d_call: TRBD2; clone_size: .; cdr3_aa: CSVARGDPYEQYF; cdr3_nt: TGCAGCGTTGCCCGGGGGGATCCCTACGAGCAGTACTTC
v_call: TRBV10-3; j_call: TRBJ1-1; d_call: TRBD1; clone_size: many; cdr3_aa: CAISESTGEVEAFF; cdr3_nt: TGTGCCATCAGTGAGTCAACAGGGGAGGTTGAAGCTTTCTTT
v_call: TRBV20-1; j_call: TRBJ2-7; d_call: TRBD2; clone_size: .; cdr3_aa: CSARGGGSLGEQYF; cdr3_nt: TGCAGTGCTAGAGGGGGGGGATCTTTAGGGGAGCAGTACTTC
v_call: TRBV29-1; j_call: TRBJ1-5; d_call: .; clone_size: many; cdr3_aa: CSVGGNQPQHF; cdr3_nt: TGCAGCGTTGGGGGCAATCAGCCCCAGCATTTT
v_call: TRBV5-6; j_call: TRBJ1-6; d_call: .; clone_size: many; cdr3_aa: CASSLASLDSPLHF; cdr3_nt: TGTGCCAGCAGCTTGGCCTCGTTGGATTCACCCCTCCACTTT
v_call: TRBV15; j_call: TRBJ2-6; d_call: .; clone_size: many; cdr3_aa: CATSSPSGANVLTF; cdr3_nt: TGTGCCACCAGCAGTCCATCTGGGGCCAACGTCCTGACTTTC
v_call: TRBV20-1; j_call: TRBJ2-7; d_call: TRBD1; clone_size: .; cdr3_aa: CSGIVGTGTSYEQYF; cdr3_nt: TGCAGTGGAATCGTGGGGACAGGGACCTCCTACGAGCAGTACTTC
v_call: TRBV7-9; j_call: TRBJ1-2; d_call: .; clone_size: .; cdr3_aa: CASSLFIGTKGYGGYTF; cdr3_nt: TGTGCCAGCAGCTTGTTCATAGGGACGAAGGGCTACGGTGGCTACACCTTC
v_call: TRBV7-2; j_call: TRBJ2-7; d_call: TRBD1; clone_size: .; cdr3_aa: CASSLNYVGDSMYEQSF; cdr3_nt: TGCGCCAGCAGCTTAAACTACGTAGGGGACAGCATGTACGAGCAGTCCTTC
v_call: TRBV29-1; j_call: TRBJ2-3; d_call: TRBD1; clone_size: .; cdr3_aa: CSVEVADRGSHF; cdr3_nt: TGCAGCGTTGAGGTAGCGGACAGGGGCTCGCATTTT
v_call: TRBV9; j_call: TRBJ1-6; d_call: .; clone_size: .; cdr3_aa: CASSVHTTVFEGVDSPLHF; cdr3_nt: TGTGCCAGCAGCGTTCACACGACAGTCTTTGAGGGGGTAGATTCACCCCTCCACTTT
v_call: TRBV12-3/TRBV12-4; j_call: TRBJ1-4; d_call: .; clone_size: .; cdr3_aa: CASSLGVTNEKLFF; cdr3_nt: TGTGCCAGCAGTTTGGGGGTAACTAATGAAAAACTGTTTTTT
v_call: TRBV10-3; j_call: TRBJ2-5; d_call: .; clone_size: many; cdr3_aa: CAIRIDTEETQYF; cdr3_nt: TGTGCCATCAGAATAGACACCGAAGAGACCCAGTACTTC
v_call: TRBV6-6; j_call: TRBJ1-2; d_call: TRBD1; clone_size: many; cdr3_aa: CASSYGTDYYGYTF; cdr3_nt: TGTGCCAGCAGCTACGGGACAGATTACTATGGCTACACCTTC
v_call: TRBV29-1; j_call: TRBJ2-6; d_call: .; clone_size: .; cdr3_aa: CSVVYLGGPHLSGANVLTF; cdr3_nt: TGCAGCGTTGTGTACTTGGGGGGGCCCCACCTCTCTGGGGCCAACGTCCTGACTTTC
v_call: TRBV5-5; j_call: TRBJ1-1; d_call: .; clone_size: few; cdr3_aa: CAGGGVPNTEAFF; cdr3_nt: TGTGCCGGAGGGGGGGTGCCGAACACTGAAGCTTTCTTT
v_call: TRBV15; j_call: TRBJ1-6; d_call: TRBD1; clone_size: .; cdr3_aa: CATSSQGQGSSPLHF; cdr3_nt: TGTGCCACCAGCAGCCAGGGACAGGGGAGTTCACCCCTCCACTTT
v_call: TRBV24-1; j_call: TRBJ2-2; d_call: .; clone_size: .; cdr3_aa: CATSDPCQGGTGELFF; cdr3_nt: TGTGCCACCAGTGATCCGTGTCAGGGGGGGACCGGGGAGCTGTTTTTT
v_call: TRBV4-2; j_call: TRBJ2-5; d_call: TRBD2; clone_size: few; cdr3_aa: CASSQGLAGDLWDTQYF; cdr3_nt: TGTGCCAGCAGCCAAGGACTAGCGGGGGACCTTTGGGATACCCAGTACTTC
v_call: TRBV19; j_call: TRBJ1-1; d_call: .; clone_size: many; cdr3_aa: CASSIHREDTEAFF; cdr3_nt: TGTGCCAGTAGTATCCACAGGGAGGACACTGAAGCTTTCTTT
v_call: TRBV29-1; j_call: TRBJ1-1; d_call: .; clone_size: .; cdr3_aa: CSVEVSGGYTEAFF; cdr3_nt: TGCAGCGTTGAAGTTTCTGGGGGGTACACTGAAGCTTTCTTT
v_call: TRBV6-1; j_call: TRBJ2-7; d_call: TRBD1; clone_size: .; cdr3_aa: CASTPTGGRYEQYF; cdr3_nt: TGTGCCAGCACCCCTACAGGGGGAAGGTACGAGCAGTACTTC